One and the same sample provided the 18 T cell receptor beta chains below, sequenced in a study of T cell responses to AZD1222 COVID-19 vaccine. Assay: immunoSEQ multiplex PCR; the TCRdb copy retains only in-frame clones and omits some. Here the sample spans 100,000 or so clones, about four fifths being singletons. Sequenced material: peripheral blood, taken on day 0 of AZD1222 vaccination. The receptors here all came from an adult in good health.

The V gene is TRBV5-1, the J gene TRBJ2-3; 7 bases match TRBD2. Germline CDR1 SGHRS, CDR2 YFSETQ. V trimming: 0 bases; J trimming: 0 bases; junction bases outside the gene matches: 1. The CDR3 is 15 amino acids. The CDR3 coding sequence is TGCGCCAGCAGCTTGGAAGCGGGAAGCACAGATACGCAGTATTTT. It codes for CASSLEAGSTDTQYF.

V is TRBV5-4 and J is TRBJ2-5; 13 bases are a match to TRBD2. Trimming removed 1 base from V and 4 bases from J; junction bases left unmatched: 1. The CDR3 covers 15 residues. The germline V gene encodes CDR1 SGHNT and CDR2 YYREEE (reference sequence). DNA of the CDR3: TGTGCCAGCAGCTTGAGGACTAGCGGGGGAGAGACCCAGTACTTC. Translation: CASSLRTSGGETQYF.

The V call is TRBV7-8, the J call TRBJ1-1; maybe TRBD1 (6 bases). CDR1 and CDR2 (germline): SGHVS, FQNEAQ. V lost 5 bases, J lost 5 bases, and 12 bases lay in between. The CDR3 runs 13 residues. CDR3 in amino acids: CASSPQGRTEAFF. The CDR3 nucleotides read TGTGCCAGCAGCCCCCAGGGGAGGACTGAAGCTTTCTTT.

The V gene is TRBV5-1, the J gene TRBJ1-2; 8 bases align to TRBD1. Germline CDR1 and CDR2: SGHRS and YFSETQ. This CDR3 has 15 amino acids. The junction had 11 bases not matched to a gene; V was cut back by 4 bases and J by 6 bases. The CDR3 sequence is CASSPEGQGLDGYTF. CDR3 in DNA: TGCGCCAGCAGCCCCGAAGGACAGGGACTTGATGGCTACACCTTC.

This clone was seen a handful of times. The CDR3 region has the DNA TGTGCCAGCAGCCAATTGTCGGGACTAGGGACCTACGAGCAGTACTTC. Its translation: CASSQLSGLGTYEQYF. This chain joins TRBV4-2 and TRBJ2-7, with 8 bases lining up with TRBD2. The CDR3 length is 16 residues. The J segment lost 2 bases and the V segment lost 2 bases, leaving 8 bases of the junction unmatched. Per the germline V gene, CDR1 is LGHNA and CDR2 is YNFKEQ.

V gene TRBV28 combines with J gene TRBJ2-3; perhaps TRBD1 as D (5 bases). V was cut by 3 bases and J by 3 bases, with 7 bases left in between. The CDR3 totals 13 residues. Germline V gene data show CDR1 as MDHEN and CDR2 as SYDVKM. CDR3 region: CASSLAGTDTQYF. The CDR3 nucleotides read TGTGCCAGCAGTTTGGCAGGGACAGATACGCAGTATTTT.

V is TRBV6-6 and J is TRBJ1-1; D may be TRBD1 (5 bases). The ends were cut back, 0 bases at V and 2 bases at J, with 7 bases in the middle. Germline V CDR1 and CDR2: MNHNY, SVGAGI (reference sequence). The CDR3 totals 14 residues. CDR3 residues: CASSYSQGNTEAFF. CDR3 in DNA: TGTGCCAGCAGTTACTCGCAGGGAAACACTGAAGCTTTCTTT.

The chain combines TRBV18 with TRBJ1-6; D perhaps matches TRBD1 (5 bases). V shed 2 bases and J shed 10 bases, with 18 bases lying between them. The CDR3 is 16 amino acids. Germline CDR1 is KGHSH and CDR2 is LQKENI. The DNA for the CDR3 is TGTGCCAGCTCACCATCGATACGGGACCCGGGATCACCCCTCCACTTT. It codes for CASSPSIRDPGSPLHF.

As DNA, the CDR3 is TGTGCCAGCAGCCACGAGAGCCCTGAAGCTTTCTTT. Protein product: CASSHESPEAFF. The chain joins TRBV13 to TRBJ1-1, with D unresolved. The V gene lost 5 bases and the J gene lost 6 bases, with 10 bases spanning the gap. The germline gives CDR1 PRHDT, CDR2 FYEKMQ (reference sequence). CDR3 length: 12 amino acids.

The chain carries TRBV11-2 and TRBJ2-5; 9 nucleotides agree with TRBD2. Germline CDR1 SGHAT, CDR2 FQNNGV. V lost 2 bases to trimming and J lost 4 bases; unmatched junction nucleotides: 5. The CDR3 loop spans 15 amino acids. The DNA for the CDR3 is TGTGCCAGCAGCTTACGAGCGGGGGGAGTAGAGACCCAGTACTTC. Translated: CASSLRAGGVETQYF.

This clone was seen a few times. The junction and the germline gene differ at one end; a read error may be behind it. The chain joins TRBV2 to TRBJ2-5; the match to TRBD2 covers 7 bases. The CDR3 runs to 13 residues. Germline values: CDR1 SNHLY, CDR2 FYNNEI. CDR3 loop: CASRTWEGESQYF. CDR3 nucleotides: TGTGCCAGCAGGACGTGGGAGGGAGAGAGCCAGTACTTC.

The J gene is TRBJ1-2, the V gene TRBV6-2 or TRBV6-3, with 8 bases fitting TRBD1. Per germline, CDR1 MNHEY and CDR2 SVGEGT. J lost 2 bases, V lost 2 bases, and 7 bases had no gene match. The CDR3 length is 16 residues. CDR3 sequence: CASSYVGTGQNYGYTF. The CDR3 nucleotides are TGTGCCAGCAGTTACGTCGGGACAGGACAAAACTATGGCTACACCTTC.

V and J are TRBV5-1 and TRBJ2-7, with D perhaps assigned TRBD1 or TRBD2 (5 bases each). This CDR3 spans 16 amino acids. The germline V gene encodes CDR1 SGHRS and CDR2 YFSETQ. V lost 0 bases to trimming and J lost 2 bases, with 15 bases between them. CDR3 region: CASSLDPGRTTYEQYF. In DNA, the CDR3 is TGCGCCAGCAGCTTGGACCCGGGACGGACAACCTACGAGCAGTACTTC.

The CDR3 is CASSQDPGRDRAYEQYF. The CDR3 DNA sequence: TGTGCCAGCAGCCAAGACCCTGGCCGGGACAGGGCCTACGAGCAGTACTTC. The V and J genes are TRBV3-1 (or the pseudogene TRBV3-2) and TRBJ2-7; TRBD1 matches at 9 bases. This CDR3 region has 17 residues. Germline lookup yields CDR1 LGHDT and CDR2 YNNKEL (reference sequence). Trimming at V came to 0 bases and at J to 2 bases, leaving 8 bases not matched to a gene.

The V gene is TRBV5-6, the J gene TRBJ2-7; D remains ambiguous. Trimming stripped 4 bases from V and 4 bases from J, with 21 bases between. This CDR3 region has 16 residues. Germline lookup yields CDR1 SGHDT and CDR2 YYEEEE. The CDR3 nucleotides are TGTGCCAGCAGCCCGGTCACCCTCCGGGCCCCTTACGAGCAGTACTTC. Residues: CASSPVTLRAPYEQYF.

The sample holds one count of this clone. The rearrangement uses TRBV10-3 and TRBJ1-1, with unresolved D. V lost 10 bases, J lost 4 bases, and 22 bases lay in between. This CDR3 has 15 amino acids. Germline CDR1 reads ENHRY; CDR2 reads SYGVKD. The CDR3 reads CATQREFNLGTEAFF. In DNA form, the CDR3 reads TGTGCCACCCAGAGAGAGTTTAATCTGGGCACTGAAGCTTTCTTT.

V gene TRBV3-1 (or the pseudogene TRBV3-2) combines with J gene TRBJ2-2; no definite D call. The V gene's germline CDR1 is LGHDT and CDR2 YNNKEL (reference sequence). Trimming cost V 4 bases and J 7 bases, with 13 bases left between them. This CDR3 region has 14 residues. CDR3 bases: TGTGCCAGCAGCCCAGGCCAAGACGGCGGGGAGCTGTTTTTT. Its translation: CASSPGQDGGELFF.

This sequence joins TRBV24-1 and TRBJ2-7; 10 nucleotides align to TRBD1. CDR3 length: 13 amino acids. Germline values: CDR1 KGHDR, CDR2 SFDVKD. The ends lost 9 bases at V and 3 bases at J; junction bases unmatched: 4. The CDR3 sequence is CATGRDRGYEQYF. In DNA form, the CDR3 reads TGTGCCACCGGACGGGACAGGGGCTACGAGCAGTACTTC.